This T cell receptor (beta chain) was identified in a study of metastatic and nonmetastatic thyroid tumors. On the study more broadly: Repertoire data that came from the blood and tumor or nodule tissue of malignant and benign thyroid patients were compared. General observations from the study: Benign nodules were reported to have significantly lower TCR beta diversity than malignant thyroid tumors, in blood and tumor.

The V and J ends lost 5 bases and 12 bases, in that order; junction bases with no gene match: 21. CDR1 is LNHDA, CDR2 SQIVND, per germline (reference sequence). The CDR3 runs to 16 residues. Every patient was untreated before thyroid surgery. In the source study's methods: Researchers built a distant-metastasis classifier for papillary thyroid cancer that drew on CDR3 differences across clinicopathological groups. Using MiXCR, TCRdb re-called clones from the PCR reads. These V and J calls are TCRdb output, not the study's own analysis. The repertoire consists of tens of thousands of clones, with approximately 14% occurring once and the leading ten covering roughly 14%. This clone was seen a few times. Its cognate antigen is unknown. Given a much more abundant clone one base away, this may be a read error.

The sample consisted of tumor tissue. The source of this sequence is a female donor with papillary thyroid cancer or a benign thyroid nodule (not recorded which). Some clones in this sample may be carry-over from other donors' samples. The chain recombines TRBV19 with TRBJ2-5, with 7 nucleotides matching TRBD2. CDR3 coding DNA: TGTGCCAGTAGTCCCACGACTAGCTCGTTTTCATCCGACAAGTACTTC. This encodes CASSPTTSSFSSDKYF.